This T cell receptor (beta chain) was identified in a study of T cell responses to AZD1222 COVID-19 vaccine. The V end lost 6 bases, the J end lost 3 bases, and 9 bases lay between the germline ends. CDR3 length: 13 residues. Germline V gives CDR1 MNHNY, CDR2 SVGAGI (reference sequence). Whole-study results and caveats: White British people made up most donors, females outnumbered males, and clonal diversity was possibly underestimated. The study sampled repertoires only after the peak T cell response.

Notes on this clone: Antigen specificity is unknown.

The table came from immunoSEQ multiplex PCR; TCRdb's copy has only in-frame clones and leaves some out. The sample comprises around 170,000 clones, around 90% of which are singletons, and roughly 2% rests with the top ten. The chain has TRBV6-6 and TRBJ1-5; maybe TRBD1 (5 bases). The sequence derives from an adult who received the AZD1222 COVID-19 vaccine. This material consisted of peripheral blood, taken 28 days after the second AZD1222 dose. CDR3 nucleotides: TGTGCCAGCAGAGACAGTACCAATCAGCCCCAGCATTTT. This encodes CASRDSTNQPQHF.